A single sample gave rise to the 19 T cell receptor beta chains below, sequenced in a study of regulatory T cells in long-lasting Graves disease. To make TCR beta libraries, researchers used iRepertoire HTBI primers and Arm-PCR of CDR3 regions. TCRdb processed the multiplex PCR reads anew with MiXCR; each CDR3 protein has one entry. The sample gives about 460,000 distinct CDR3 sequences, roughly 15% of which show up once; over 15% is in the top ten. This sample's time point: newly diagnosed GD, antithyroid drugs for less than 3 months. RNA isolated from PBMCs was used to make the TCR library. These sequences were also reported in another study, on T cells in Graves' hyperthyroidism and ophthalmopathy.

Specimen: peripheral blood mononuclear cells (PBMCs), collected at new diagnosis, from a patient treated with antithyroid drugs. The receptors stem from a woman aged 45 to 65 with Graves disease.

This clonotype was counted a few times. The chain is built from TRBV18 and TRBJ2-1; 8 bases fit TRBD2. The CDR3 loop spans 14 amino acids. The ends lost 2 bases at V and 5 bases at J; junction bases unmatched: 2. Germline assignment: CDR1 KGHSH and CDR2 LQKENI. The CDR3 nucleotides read TGTGCCAGCTCACCAACTAGCGGAGACAATGAGCAGTTCTTC. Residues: CASSPTSGDNEQFF.

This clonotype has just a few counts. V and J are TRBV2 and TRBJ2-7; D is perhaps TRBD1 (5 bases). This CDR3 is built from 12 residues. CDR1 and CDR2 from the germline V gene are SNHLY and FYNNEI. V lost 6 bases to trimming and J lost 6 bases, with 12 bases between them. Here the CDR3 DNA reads TGTGCCAGCAGCAGGCAGGGAATCGAGCAGTACTTC. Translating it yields CASSRQGIEQYF.

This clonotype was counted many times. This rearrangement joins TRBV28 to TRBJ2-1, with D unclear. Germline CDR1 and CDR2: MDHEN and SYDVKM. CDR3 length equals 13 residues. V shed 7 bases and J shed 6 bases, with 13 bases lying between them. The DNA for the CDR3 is TGTGCCAGCAAGTCCGGAGCTCTCAATGAGCAGTTCTTC. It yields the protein CASKSGALNEQFF.

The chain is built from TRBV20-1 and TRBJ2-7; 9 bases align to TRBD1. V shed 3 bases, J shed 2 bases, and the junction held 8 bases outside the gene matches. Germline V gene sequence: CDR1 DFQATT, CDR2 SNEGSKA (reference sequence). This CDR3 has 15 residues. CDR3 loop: CSASPRDRVTYEQYF. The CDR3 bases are TGCAGTGCTAGTCCCCGGGACAGGGTAACCTACGAGCAGTACTTC.

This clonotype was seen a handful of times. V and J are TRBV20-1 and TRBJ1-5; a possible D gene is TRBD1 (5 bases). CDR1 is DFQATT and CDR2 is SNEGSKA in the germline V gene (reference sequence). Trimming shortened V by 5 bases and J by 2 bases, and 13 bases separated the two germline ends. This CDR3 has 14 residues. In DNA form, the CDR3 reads TGCAGTGCTGCCAGGGACGGCGGCAATCAGCCCCAGCATTTT. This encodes CSAARDGGNQPQHF.

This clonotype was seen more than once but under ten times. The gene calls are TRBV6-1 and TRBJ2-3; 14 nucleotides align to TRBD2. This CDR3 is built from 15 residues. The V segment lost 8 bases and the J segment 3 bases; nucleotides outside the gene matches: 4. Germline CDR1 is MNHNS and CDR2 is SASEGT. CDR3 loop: CASRLAGGPTDTQYF. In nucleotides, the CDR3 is TGTGCCAGCCGACTAGCGGGAGGGCCGACAGATACGCAGTATTTT.

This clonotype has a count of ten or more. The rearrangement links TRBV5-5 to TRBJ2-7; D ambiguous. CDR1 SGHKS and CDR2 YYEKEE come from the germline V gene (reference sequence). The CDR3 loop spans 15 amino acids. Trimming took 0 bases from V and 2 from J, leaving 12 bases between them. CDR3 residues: CASSLAAAFTYEQYF. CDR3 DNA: TGTGCCAGCAGCTTGGCGGCAGCTTTTACCTACGAGCAGTACTTC. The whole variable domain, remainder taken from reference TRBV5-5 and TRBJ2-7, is DAGVTQSPTHLIKTRGQQVTLRCSPISGHKSVSWYQQVLGQGPQFIFQYYEKEERGRGNFPDRFSARQFPNYSSELNVNALLLGDSALYLCASSLAAAFTYEQYFGPGTRLTVT.

The CDR3 loop is CSAQGAYNEQFF. CDR3 coding DNA: TGCAGCGCACAGGGGGCCTACAATGAGCAGTTCTTC. The rearrangement joins TRBV29-1 to TRBJ2-1; 8 bases line up with TRBD1. Looked up from germline, CDR1 is SQVTM and CDR2 is ANQGSEA. This CDR3 is 12 amino acids long. Losses at the gene ends were 7 bases for V and 2 bases for J; bases not matched to a gene: 1.

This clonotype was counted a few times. CDR3 nucleotide sequence: TGTGCCAGCAGTCTTAGAGTTGGCGGGAGATCGGGTGAGCAGTTCTTC. Protein sequence: CASSLRVGGRSGEQFF. The chain uses TRBV11-2 and TRBJ2-1, with TRBD2 matching 7 bases. V gave up 6 bases and J gave up 9 bases; unmatched junction bases: 17. Germline values: CDR1 SGHAT, CDR2 FQNNGV. The CDR3 is 16 residues long.

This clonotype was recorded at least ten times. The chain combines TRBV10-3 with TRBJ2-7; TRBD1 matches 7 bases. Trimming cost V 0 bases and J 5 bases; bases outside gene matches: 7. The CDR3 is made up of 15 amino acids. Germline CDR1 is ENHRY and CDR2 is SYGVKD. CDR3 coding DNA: TGTGCCATCAGTGAGTCGCCACAGGGGAGCAACGAGCAGTACTTC. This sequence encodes CAISESPQGSNEQYF.

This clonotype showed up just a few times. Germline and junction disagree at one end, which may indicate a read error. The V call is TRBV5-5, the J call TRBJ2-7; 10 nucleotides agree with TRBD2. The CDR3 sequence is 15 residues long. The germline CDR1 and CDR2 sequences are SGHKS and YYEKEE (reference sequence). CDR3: CASSLGAGGPDEQYF. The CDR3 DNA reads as TGCGCCAGCAGCTTGGGAGCGGGAGGGCCGGACGAGCAGTACTTC.

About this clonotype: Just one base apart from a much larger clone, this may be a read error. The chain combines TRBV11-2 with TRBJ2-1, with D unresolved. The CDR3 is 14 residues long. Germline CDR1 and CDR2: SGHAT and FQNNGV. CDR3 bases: TGTGCCAGCAGCTCGCCCATGGGGTCCAATGTGCAGTTCTTC. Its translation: CASSSPMGSNVQFF.

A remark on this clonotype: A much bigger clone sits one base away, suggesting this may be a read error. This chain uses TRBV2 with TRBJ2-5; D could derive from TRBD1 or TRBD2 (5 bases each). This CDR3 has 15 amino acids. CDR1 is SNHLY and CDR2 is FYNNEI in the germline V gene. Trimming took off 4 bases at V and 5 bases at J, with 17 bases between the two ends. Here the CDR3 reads CASSGTRQWGETQYF. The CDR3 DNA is TGTGCCAGCAGTGGAACCCGACAGTGGGGGGAGACCCAGTACTTC.

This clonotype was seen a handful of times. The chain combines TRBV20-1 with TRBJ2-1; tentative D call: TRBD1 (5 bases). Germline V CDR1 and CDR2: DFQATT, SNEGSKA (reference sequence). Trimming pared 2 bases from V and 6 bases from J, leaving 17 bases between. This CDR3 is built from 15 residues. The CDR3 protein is CSARWARKQGNEQFF. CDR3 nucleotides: TGCAGTGCTAGATGGGCTAGAAAGCAGGGCAATGAGCAGTTCTTC.

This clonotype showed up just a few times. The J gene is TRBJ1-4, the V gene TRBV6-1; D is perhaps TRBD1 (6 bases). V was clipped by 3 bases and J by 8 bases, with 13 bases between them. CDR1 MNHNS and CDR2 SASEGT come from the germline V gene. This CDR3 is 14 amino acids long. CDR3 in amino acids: CASSDRGGYEKLFF. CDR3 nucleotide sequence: TGTGCCAGCAGTGACAGGGGAGGGTACGAAAAACTGTTTTTT.

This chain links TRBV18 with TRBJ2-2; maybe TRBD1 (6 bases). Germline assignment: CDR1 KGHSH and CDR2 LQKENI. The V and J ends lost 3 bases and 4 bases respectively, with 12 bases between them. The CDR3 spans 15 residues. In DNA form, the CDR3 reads TGTGCCAGCTCACCCGGACAGTCAACCACCGGGGAGCTGTTTTTT. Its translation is CASSPGQSTTGELFF.

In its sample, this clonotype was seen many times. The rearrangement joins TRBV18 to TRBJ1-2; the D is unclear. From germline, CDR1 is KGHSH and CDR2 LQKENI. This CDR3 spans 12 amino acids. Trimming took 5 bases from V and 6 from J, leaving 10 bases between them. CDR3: CASSVEDHGYTF. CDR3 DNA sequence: TGTGCCAGCTCAGTAGAAGATCATGGCTACACCTTC.

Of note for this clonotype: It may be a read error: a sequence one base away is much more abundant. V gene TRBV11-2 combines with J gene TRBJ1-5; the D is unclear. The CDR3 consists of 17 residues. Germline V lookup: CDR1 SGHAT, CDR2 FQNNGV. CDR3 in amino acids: CASKVTEAEVCDQSQHF. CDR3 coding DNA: TGTGCCAGCAAAGTTACGGAGGCAGAAGTTTGCGATCAGTCCCAGCATTTT.

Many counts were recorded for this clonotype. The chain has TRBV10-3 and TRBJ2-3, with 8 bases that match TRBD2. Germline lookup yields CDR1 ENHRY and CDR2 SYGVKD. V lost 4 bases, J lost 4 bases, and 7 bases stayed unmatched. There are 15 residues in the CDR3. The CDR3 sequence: CAISGKRESADTQYF. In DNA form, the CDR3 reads TGTGCCATCAGTGGGAAGCGGGAGTCCGCAGATACGCAGTATTTT.